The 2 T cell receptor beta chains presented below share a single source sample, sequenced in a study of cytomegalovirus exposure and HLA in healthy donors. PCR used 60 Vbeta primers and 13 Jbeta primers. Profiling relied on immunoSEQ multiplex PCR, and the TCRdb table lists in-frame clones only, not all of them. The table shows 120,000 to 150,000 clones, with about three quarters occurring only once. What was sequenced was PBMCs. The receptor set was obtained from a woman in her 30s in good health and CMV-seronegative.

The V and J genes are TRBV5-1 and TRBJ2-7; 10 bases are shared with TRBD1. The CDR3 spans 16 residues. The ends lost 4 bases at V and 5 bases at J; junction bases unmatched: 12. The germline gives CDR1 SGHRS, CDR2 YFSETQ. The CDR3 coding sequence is TGCGCCAGCAGCACAATATCCGGGACAGGGGTCCACGAGCAGTACTTC. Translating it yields CASSTISGTGVHEQYF.

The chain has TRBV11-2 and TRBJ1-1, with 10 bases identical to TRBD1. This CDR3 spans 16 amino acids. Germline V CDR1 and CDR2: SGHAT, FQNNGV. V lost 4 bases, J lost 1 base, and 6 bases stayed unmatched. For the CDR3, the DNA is TGTGCCAGCAGCTCGCTCCGGACAGGGGGGAACACTGAAGCTTTCTTT. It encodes CASSSLRTGGNTEAFF.